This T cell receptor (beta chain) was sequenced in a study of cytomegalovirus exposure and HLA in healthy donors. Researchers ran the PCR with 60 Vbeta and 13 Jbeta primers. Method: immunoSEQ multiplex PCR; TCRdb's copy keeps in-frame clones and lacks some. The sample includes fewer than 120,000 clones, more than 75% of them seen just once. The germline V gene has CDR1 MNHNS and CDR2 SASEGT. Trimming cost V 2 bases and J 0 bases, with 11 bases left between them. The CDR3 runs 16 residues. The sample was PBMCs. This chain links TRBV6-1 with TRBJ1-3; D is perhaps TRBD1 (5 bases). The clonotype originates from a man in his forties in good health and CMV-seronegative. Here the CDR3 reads CASSEQVRVSGNTIYF. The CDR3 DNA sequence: TGTGCCAGCAGTGAACAGGTCAGGGTCTCTGGAAACACCATATATTTT.